A selection of T cell receptor beta chains follows, all from one sample in a study of T cells in localized non-small cell lung cancer. Sequencing was performed with immunoSEQ multiplex PCR; in TCRdb, only in-frame clones are kept and a portion is missing. This sample has under 55,000 clones; around 82% occur once, and the top ten carry more than 4%. The specimen was PBMCs, collected before any cancer treatment. Source of these receptors: a woman between 35 and 75 years old with stage II lung adenocarcinoma. Each CDR3 is given with its conserved first and last residue. A D gene is named only where the DNA matches it firmly.

D gene: NA; V gene: TRBV29-1; J gene: TRBJ1-1; CDR3 protein: CSVEEGAVEAFF
D gene: TRBD1; V gene: TRBV4-2; J gene: TRBJ1-2; CDR3 protein: CASSQDQGTGDHGYTF
D gene: NA; V gene: TRBV7-9; J gene: TRBJ2-2; CDR3 protein: CASSLYSSNTGELFF
D gene: NA; V gene: TRBV2; J gene: TRBJ2-7; CDR3 protein: CASSWGGTYEQYF
D gene: NA; V gene: TRBV7-2; J gene: TRBJ1-2; CDR3 protein: CASSFAGGLGYGYTF
D gene: NA; V gene: TRBV20-1; J gene: TRBJ2-5; CDR3 protein: CSVGPRETQYF
D gene: NA; V gene: TRBV15; J gene: TRBJ1-4; CDR3 protein: CATSRLQGNEKLFF
D gene: NA; V gene: TRBV6-1; J gene: TRBJ1-5; CDR3 protein: CASSEGPPTGSQPQHF
D gene: NA; V gene: TRBV5-1; J gene: TRBJ1-2; CDR3 protein: CASSLGRVAGYTF
D gene: NA; V gene: TRBV13; J gene: TRBJ1-1; CDR3 protein: CASSLVEGSTEAFF
D gene: TRBD2; V gene: TRBV2; J gene: TRBJ2-3; CDR3 protein: CASSKSGRKDTQYF
D gene: NA; V gene: TRBV9; J gene: TRBJ2-3; CDR3 protein: CASSEDTQYF
D gene: TRBD1; V gene: TRBV15; J gene: TRBJ1-1; CDR3 protein: CATSRDRGQGARYTEAFF
D gene: NA; V gene: TRBV4-3; J gene: TRBJ2-7; CDR3 protein: CASSQDLGDYEQYF
D gene: NA; V gene: TRBV6-5; J gene: TRBJ1-1; CDR3 protein: CASSYAGQEAFF
D gene: TRBD2; V gene: TRBV5-1; J gene: TRBJ2-1; CDR3 protein: CASSPRGGNNEQFF
D gene: TRBD1; V gene: TRBV29-1; J gene: TRBJ1-1; CDR3 protein: CSVAGGIGTEAFF
D gene: NA; V gene: TRBV30; J gene: TRBJ1-1; CDR3 protein: CAWSGTVNTEAFF
D gene: NA; V gene: TRBV7-9; J gene: TRBJ1-2; CDR3 protein: CASSLGTDIGYTF
D gene: NA; V gene: TRBV4-2; J gene: TRBJ1-6; CDR3 protein: CASSQEGTLYNSPLHF